This record looks at one TCR beta chain sequence and its context. Data came from immunoSEQ multiplex PCR; TCRdb stores just in-frame clones and leaves some out. The sample lists roughly 70,000 clones; more than 85% were seen once. The entry originates in a study of T cell changes during pregnancy in multiple sclerosis. CDR1 is SNHLY and CDR2 is FYNNEI in the germline V gene. Trimming cost V 2 bases and J 2 bases, with 15 bases left between them. CDR3 length equals 16 residues. This sample comprised peripheral blood, obtained before pregnancy. The sequence was obtained from a female donor with multiple sclerosis, enrolled in a pregnancy study. The chain links TRBV2 to TRBJ1-2; D is undetermined. CDR3 DNA: TGTGCCAGCAGTGAATCGCCCCGGGTCGGAAACTATGGCTACACCTTC. Protein product: CASSESPRVGNYGYTF.